This T cell receptor beta chain came from a study of spatial heterogeneity in lung cancer. For the study at large: Alpha-chain sequences were consistently detected less often than beta-chain sequences.

The table lists this clonotype with a few counts. The CDR3 has 15 amino acids. Trimming at V came to 7 bases and at J to 1 base, leaving 4 bases not matched to a gene. Germline CDR1 reads SNHLY; CDR2 reads FYNNEI. Time point denoted: blood at routine non-recurrence follow-up after resection. TCRdb re-called the 5' RACE reads through MiXCR, storing one row per CDR3 protein. The sample holds tens of thousands of distinct CDR3 sequences, approximately 8% seen once. This chain connects TRBV2 to TRBJ2-2; 9 nucleotides agree with TRBD1. Here the sequenced sample was PBMCs, taken at follow-up. This receptor was taken from a male donor with early-stage non-small cell lung cancer. The CDR3 reads CASTGQGMNTGELFF. The CDR3 DNA reads TGTGCCAGCACCGGACAGGGGATGAACACCGGGGAGCTGTTTTTT. The full variable domain, rest sourced from reference TRBV2 and TRBJ2-2, is EPEVTQTPSHQVTQMGQEVILRCVPISNHLYFYWYRQILGQKVEFLVSFYNNEISEKSEIFDDQFSVERPDGSNFTLKIRSTKLEDSAMYFCASTGQGMNTGELFFGEGSRLTVL.